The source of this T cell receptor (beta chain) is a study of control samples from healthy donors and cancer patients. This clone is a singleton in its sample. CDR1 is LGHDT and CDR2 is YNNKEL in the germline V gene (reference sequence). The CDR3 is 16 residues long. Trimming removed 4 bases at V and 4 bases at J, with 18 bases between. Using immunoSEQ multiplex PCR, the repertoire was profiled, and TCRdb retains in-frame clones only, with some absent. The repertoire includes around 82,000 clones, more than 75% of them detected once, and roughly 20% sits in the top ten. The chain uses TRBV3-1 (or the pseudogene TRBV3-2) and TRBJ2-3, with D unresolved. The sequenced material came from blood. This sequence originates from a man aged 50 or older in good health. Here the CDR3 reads CASSPTLVRGADTQYF. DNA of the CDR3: TGTGCCAGCAGCCCCACATTGGTTAGAGGAGCAGATACGCAGTATTTT.